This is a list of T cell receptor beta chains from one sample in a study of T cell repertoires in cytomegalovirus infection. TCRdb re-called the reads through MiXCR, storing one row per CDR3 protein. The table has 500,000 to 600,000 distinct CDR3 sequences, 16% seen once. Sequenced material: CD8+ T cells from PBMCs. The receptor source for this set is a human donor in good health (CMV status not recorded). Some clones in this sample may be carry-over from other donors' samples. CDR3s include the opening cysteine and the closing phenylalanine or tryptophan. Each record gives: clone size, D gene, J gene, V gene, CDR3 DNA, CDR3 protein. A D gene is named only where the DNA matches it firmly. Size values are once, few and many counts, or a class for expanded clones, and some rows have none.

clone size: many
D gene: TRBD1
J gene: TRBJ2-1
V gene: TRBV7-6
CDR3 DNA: TGTGCCAGCTCTTCCCGGGACAGGGGTCGGGAGCAGTTCTTC
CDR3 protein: CASSSRDRGREQFF

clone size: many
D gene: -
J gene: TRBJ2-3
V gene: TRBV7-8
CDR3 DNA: TGTGCCAGCAGCTTAGTCTCATGGACGTATAGCACAGATACGCAGTATTTT
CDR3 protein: CASSLVSWTYSTDTQYF

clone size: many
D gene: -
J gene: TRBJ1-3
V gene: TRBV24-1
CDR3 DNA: TGTGCCACCAGTGATGGGGCCTTGTCTGGAAACACCATATATTTT
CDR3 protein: CATSDGALSGNTIYF

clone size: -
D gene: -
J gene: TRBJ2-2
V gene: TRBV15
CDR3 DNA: TGTGCCACCAGCAGAGAGATGAGACGGGCTCTTTTAGAGAACACCGGGGAGCTGTTTTTT
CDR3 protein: CATSREMRRALLENTGELFF

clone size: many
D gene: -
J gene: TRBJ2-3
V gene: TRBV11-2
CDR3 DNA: TGTGCCAGCAGCTCACGTCCCGGAGATACGCAGTATTTT
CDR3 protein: CASSSRPGDTQYF

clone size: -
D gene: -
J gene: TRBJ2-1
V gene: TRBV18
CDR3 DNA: TGTGCCAGCTCAGTGAGTAGCGGAGCCTACAATGAGCAGTTCTTC
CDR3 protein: CASSVSSGAYNEQFF

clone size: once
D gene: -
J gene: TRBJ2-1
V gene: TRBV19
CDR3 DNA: TGTGCCAGTACGGGGGCTTACAATGGGCAGTTCTTC
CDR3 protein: CASTGAYNGQFF

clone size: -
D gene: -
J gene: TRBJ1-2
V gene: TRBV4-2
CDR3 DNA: TGTGCCAGCAGCCAAGCAACACCCGGCTACACCTTC
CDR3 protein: CASSQATPGYTF

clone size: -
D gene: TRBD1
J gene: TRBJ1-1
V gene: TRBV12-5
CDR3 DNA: TGTCCTAGTTGTTTCGTCCAGGGGGAGACTGAAGCTTTCTTT
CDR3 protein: CPSCFVQGETEAFF

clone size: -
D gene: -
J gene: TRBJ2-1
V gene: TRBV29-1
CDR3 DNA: TGCAGCGTTGTGTTTGGGCGGGAAAGTCTATCCTACAATGAGCAGTTCTTC
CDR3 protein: CSVVFGRESLSYNEQFF

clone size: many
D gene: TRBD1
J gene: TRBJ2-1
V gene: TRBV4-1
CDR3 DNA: TGCGCCAGCAGGCTAGGCGACAGGGGGCTATTCGATGAGCAGTTCTTC
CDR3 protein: CASRLGDRGLFDEQFF

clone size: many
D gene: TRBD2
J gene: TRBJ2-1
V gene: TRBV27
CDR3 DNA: TGTGCCAGCAGTTCCTCCCGACTAGCGGGGGGACGCGCTTACAATGAGCAGTTCTTC
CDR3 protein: CASSSSRLAGGRAYNEQFF

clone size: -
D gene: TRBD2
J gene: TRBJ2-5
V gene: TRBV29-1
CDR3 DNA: TGCAGCGGGGGGGGGGGATGGGAGACCCAGTACTTC
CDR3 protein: CSGGGGWETQYF

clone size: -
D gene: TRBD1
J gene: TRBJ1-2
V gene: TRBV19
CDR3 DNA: TGTGCCAGTACTACCCTCGGGACAGGGGGTTCTGGGGGCTACACCTTC
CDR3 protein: CASTTLGTGGSGGYTF

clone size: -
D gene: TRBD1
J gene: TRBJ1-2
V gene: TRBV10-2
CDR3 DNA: TGCGCCAGCCAAAAGGCCGGGACAGGGAACTATGGCTACACCTTC
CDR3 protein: CASQKAGTGNYGYTF

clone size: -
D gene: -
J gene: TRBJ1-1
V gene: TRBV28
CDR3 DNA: TGTGCCAGCAGTCCGACTCCGTTTAAACAGGGCAGGCGCACTGAAGCTTTCTTT
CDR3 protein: CASSPTPFKQGRRTEAFF

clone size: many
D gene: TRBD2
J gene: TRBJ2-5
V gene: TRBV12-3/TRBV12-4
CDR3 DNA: TGTGCCAGCAGAAGCGTTGAGGTCGGAGCGGGGGAGTCTATGGAGACCCAGTACTTC
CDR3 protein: CASRSVEVGAGESMETQYF

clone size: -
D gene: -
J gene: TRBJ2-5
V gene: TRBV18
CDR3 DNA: TGTGCCAGCTCACAAGCGATGGAAGGCCAAGAGACCCAGTACTTC
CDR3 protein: CASSQAMEGQETQYF

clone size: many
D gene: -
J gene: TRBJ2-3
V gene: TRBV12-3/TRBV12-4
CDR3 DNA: TGTGCCAGCAGTTCCTTGACTAGCACAGATACGCAGTATTTT
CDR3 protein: CASSSLTSTDTQYF

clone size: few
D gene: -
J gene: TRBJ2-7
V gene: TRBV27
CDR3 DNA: TGTGCCAGCAGTTTACAGGCTGGGGAGCAGTACTTC
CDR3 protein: CASSLQAGEQYF

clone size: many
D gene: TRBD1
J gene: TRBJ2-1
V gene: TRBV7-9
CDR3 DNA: TGTGCCAGCAGCGTAAACCCGGGACAGGGAGACAATGAGCAGTTCTTC
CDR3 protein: CASSVNPGQGDNEQFF

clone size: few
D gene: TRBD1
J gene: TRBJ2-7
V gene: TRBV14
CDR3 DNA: TGTGCCAGCAGCCAAAGGAACAGGGGGCTAACCTACGAGCAGTACTTC
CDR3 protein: CASSQRNRGLTYEQYF

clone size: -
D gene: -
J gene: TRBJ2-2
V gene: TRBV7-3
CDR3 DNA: TGTGCCAGCAGCCCCGAGGGGGGACTCTTCACCGGGGAGCTGTTTTTT
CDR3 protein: CASSPEGGLFTGELFF

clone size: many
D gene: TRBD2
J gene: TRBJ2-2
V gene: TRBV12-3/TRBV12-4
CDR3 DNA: TGTGCCAGCAGCTATAGCGGGGGTGGCACCGGGGAGCTGTTTTTT
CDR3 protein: CASSYSGGGTGELFF

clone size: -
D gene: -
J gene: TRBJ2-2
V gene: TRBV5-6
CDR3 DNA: TGTGCCAGCAGCTTTTCGATACCCTTTACTGGGGAGCTGTTTTTT
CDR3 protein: CASSFSIPFTGELFF

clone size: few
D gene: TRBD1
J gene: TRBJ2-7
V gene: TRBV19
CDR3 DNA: TGTGCCAGTAGTATTAAGGACAGGGGCCACGAGCAGTACTTC
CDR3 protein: CASSIKDRGHEQYF

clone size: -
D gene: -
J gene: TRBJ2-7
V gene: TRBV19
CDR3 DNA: TGTGCCAGTAGTGGCAGCCACTACTCCTACGAGCAGTACTTC
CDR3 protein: CASSGSHYSYEQYF

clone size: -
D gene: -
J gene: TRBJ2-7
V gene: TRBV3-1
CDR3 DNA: TGTGCCAGCAGCCAAGAACAGGGACCCAACTCCTACGAGCAGTACTTC
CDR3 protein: CASSQEQGPNSYEQYF

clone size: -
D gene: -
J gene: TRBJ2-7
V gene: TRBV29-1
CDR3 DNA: TGCAGCGTTGAACTACAGGAGGGGGCTTCCTACGAGCAGTACTTC
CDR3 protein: CSVELQEGASYEQYF

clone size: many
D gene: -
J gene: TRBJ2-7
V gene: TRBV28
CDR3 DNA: TGTGCCAGCAGCCGTCCGATCTCCTACGAGCAGTACTTC
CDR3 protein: CASSRPISYEQYF

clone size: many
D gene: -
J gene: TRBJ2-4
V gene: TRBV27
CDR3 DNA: TGTGCCAGCAGTTTAGGGGGATCCAAAAACATTCAGTACTTC
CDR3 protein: CASSLGGSKNIQYF